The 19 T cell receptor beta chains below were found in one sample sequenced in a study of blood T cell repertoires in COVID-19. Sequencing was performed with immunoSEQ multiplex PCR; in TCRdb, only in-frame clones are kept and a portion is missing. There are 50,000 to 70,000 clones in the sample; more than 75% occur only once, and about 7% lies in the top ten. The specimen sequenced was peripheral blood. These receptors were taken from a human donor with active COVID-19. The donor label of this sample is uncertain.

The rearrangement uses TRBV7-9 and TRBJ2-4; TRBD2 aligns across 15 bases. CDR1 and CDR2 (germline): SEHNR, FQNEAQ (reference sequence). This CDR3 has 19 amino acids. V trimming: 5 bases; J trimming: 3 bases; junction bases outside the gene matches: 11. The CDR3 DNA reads TGTGCCAGCAGCGATCGGACTAGCGGGGGGGCAGCGGTCAAAAACATTCAGTACTTC. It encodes CASSDRTSGGAAVKNIQYF.

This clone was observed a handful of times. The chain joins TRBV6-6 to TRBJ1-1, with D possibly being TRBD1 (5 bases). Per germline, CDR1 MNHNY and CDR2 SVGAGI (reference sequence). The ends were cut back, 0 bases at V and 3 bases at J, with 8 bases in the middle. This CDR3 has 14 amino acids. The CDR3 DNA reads TGTGCCAGCAGTTACTCGGGGCAGCACACTGAAGCTTTCTTT. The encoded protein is CASSYSGQHTEAFF.

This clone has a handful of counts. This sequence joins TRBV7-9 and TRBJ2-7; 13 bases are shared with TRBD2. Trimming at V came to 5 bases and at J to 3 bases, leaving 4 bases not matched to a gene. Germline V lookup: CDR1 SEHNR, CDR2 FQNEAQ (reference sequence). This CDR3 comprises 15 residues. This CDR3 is CASSRTSGSIYEQYF. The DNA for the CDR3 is TGTGCCAGCAGCCGGACTAGCGGGAGTATCTACGAGCAGTACTTC.

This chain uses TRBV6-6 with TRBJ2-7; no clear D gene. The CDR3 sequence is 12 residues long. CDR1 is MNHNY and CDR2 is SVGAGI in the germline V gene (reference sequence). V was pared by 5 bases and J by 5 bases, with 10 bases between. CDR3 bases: TGTGCCAGCAGTATCCGACACGACGAGCAGTACTTC. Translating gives CASSIRHDEQYF.

Written as DNA, the CDR3 is TGCAGTGCTAAGGAACAGGTCGAGCAGTTCTTC. Protein product: CSAKEQVEQFF. V usage is TRBV20-1 and J usage is TRBJ2-1; D possibly corresponds to TRBD1 (5 bases). The germline V gene has CDR1 DFQATT and CDR2 SNEGSKA (reference sequence). V gave up 4 bases and J gave up 10 bases, with 11 bases separating them. The CDR3 extends over 11 amino acids.

The CDR3 DNA follows: TGTGCCAGCAGCACCGGGACTAGCGGGAGCGGCGATGAGCAGTTCTTC. It encodes CASSTGTSGSGDEQFF. V and J are TRBV7-3 and TRBJ2-1; 14 bases line up with TRBD2. The CDR3 is made up of 16 amino acids. V dropped 5 bases and J dropped 8; count of bases not matched to a gene: 8. The germline CDR1 and CDR2 sequences are SGHTA and FQGTGA.

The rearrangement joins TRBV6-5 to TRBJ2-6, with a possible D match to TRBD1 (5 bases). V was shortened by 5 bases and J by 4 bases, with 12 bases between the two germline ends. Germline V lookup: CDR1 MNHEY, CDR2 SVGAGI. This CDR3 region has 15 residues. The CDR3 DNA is TGTGCCAGCAGTCTAGGGGATTCCGGGGCCAACGTCCTGACTTTC. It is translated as CASSLGDSGANVLTF.

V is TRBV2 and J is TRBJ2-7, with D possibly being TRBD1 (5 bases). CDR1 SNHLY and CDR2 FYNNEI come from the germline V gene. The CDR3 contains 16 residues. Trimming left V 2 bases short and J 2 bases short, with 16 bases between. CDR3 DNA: TGTGCCAGCAGTGAAAGTGGGCAGGGTTGGACCTACGAGCAGTACTTC. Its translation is CASSESGQGWTYEQYF. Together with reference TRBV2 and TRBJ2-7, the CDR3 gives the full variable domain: EPEVTQTPSHQVTQMGQEVILRCVPISNHLYFYWYRQILGQKVEFLVSFYNNEISEKSEIFDDQFSVERPDGSNFTLKIRSTKLEDSAMYFCASSESGQGWTYEQYFGPGTRLTVT.

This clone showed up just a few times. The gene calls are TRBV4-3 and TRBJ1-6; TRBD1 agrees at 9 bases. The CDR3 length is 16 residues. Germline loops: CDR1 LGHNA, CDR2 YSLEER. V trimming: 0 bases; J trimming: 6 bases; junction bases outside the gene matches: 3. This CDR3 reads CASSQDHRGLNSPLHF. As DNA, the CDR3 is TGCGCCAGCAGCCAAGATCACAGGGGGCTTAATTCACCCCTCCACTTT.

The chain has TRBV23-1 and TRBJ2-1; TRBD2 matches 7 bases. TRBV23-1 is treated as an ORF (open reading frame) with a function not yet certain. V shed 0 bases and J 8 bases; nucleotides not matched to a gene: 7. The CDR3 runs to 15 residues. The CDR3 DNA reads TGCGCCAGCAGTCAATCGGGGGGGACGAGGGATGAGCAGTTCTTC. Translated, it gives CASSQSGGTRDEQFF.

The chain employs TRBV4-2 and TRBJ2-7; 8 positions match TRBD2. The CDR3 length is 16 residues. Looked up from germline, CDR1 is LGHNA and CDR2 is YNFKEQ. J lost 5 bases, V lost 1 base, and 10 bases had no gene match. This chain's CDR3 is CASSQAIGTSGHEQYF. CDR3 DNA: TGTGCCAGCAGCCAAGCCATAGGGACTAGTGGCCACGAGCAGTACTTC.

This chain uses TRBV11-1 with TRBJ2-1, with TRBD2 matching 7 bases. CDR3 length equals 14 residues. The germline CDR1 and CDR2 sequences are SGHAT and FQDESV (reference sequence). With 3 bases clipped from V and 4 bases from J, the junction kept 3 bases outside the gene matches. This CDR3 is CASSLGGVYNEQFF. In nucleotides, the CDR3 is TGTGCCAGCAGCTTGGGGGGGGTTTACAATGAGCAGTTCTTC. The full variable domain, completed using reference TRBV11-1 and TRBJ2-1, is EAEVAQSPRYKITEKSQAVAFWCDPISGHATLYWYRQILGQGPELLVQFQDESVVDDSQLPKDRFSAERLKGVDSTLKIQPAELGDSAMYLCASSLGGVYNEQFFGPGTRLTVL.

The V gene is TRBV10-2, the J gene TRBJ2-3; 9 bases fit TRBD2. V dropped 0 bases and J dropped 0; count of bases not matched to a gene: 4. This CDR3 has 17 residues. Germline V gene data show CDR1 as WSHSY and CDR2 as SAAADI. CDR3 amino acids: CASSESMLAGSTDTQYF. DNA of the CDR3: TGCGCCAGCAGTGAGTCGATGCTAGCGGGGAGCACAGATACGCAGTATTTT.

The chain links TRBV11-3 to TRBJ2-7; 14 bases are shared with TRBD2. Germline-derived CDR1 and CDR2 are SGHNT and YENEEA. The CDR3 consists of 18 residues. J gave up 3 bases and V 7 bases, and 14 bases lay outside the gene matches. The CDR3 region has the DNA TGTGCCAGCACCTTGAAGAGGGGGACTAGCGGGAGAGTCTACGAGCAGTACTTC. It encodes CASTLKRGTSGRVYEQYF.

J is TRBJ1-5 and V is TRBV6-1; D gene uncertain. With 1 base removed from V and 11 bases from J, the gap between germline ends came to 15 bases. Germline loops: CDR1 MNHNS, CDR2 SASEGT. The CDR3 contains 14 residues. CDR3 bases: TGTGCCAGCAGTGAAGTAAACATCCTCCAGTCCCAGCATTTT. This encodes CASSEVNILQSQHF.

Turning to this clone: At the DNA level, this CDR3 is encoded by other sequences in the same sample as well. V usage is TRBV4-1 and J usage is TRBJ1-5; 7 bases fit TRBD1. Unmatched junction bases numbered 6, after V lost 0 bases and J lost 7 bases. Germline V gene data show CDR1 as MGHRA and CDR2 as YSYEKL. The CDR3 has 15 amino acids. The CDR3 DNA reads TGCGCCAGCAGCCAAGAGGTCACAGGGGACCAGCCCCAGCATTTT. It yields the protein CASSQEVTGDQPQHF.

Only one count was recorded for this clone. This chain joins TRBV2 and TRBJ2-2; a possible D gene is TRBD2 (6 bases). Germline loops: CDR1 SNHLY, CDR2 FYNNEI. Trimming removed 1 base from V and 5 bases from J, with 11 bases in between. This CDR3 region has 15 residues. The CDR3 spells CASSEVDAGTGELFF. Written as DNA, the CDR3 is TGTGCCAGCAGTGAAGTTGATGCGGGAACCGGGGAGCTGTTTTTT.

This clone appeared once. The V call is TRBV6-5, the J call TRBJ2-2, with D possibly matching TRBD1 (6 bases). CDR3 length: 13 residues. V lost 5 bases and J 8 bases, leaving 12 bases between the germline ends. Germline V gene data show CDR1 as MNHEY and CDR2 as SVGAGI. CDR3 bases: TGTGCCAGCAGTACATACAGGGCAGGGGAGCTGTTTTTT. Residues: CASSTYRAGELFF.

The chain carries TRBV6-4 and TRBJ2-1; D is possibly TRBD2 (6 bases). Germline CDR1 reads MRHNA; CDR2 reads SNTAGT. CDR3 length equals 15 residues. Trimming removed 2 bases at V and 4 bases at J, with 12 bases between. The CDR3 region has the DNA TGTGCCAGCAGTGACGGCGGGGATCCATACAATGAGCAGTTCTTC. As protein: CASSDGGDPYNEQFF.